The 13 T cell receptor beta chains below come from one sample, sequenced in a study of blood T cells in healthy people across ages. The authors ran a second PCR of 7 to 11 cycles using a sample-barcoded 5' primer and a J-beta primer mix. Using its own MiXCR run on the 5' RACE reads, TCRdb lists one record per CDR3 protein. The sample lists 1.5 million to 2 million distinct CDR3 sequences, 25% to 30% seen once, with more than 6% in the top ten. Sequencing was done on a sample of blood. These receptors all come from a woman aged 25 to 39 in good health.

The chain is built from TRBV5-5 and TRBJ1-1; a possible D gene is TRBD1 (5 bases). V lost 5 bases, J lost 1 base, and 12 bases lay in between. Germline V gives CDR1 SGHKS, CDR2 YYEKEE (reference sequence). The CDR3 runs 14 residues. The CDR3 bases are TGTGCCAGCAGTTTCGACAGTTGGAACACTGAAGCTTTCTTT. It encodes CASSFDSWNTEAFF.

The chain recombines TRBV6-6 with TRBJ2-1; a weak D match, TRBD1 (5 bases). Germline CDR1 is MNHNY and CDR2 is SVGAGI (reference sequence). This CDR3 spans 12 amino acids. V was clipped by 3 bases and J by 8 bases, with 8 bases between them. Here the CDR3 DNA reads TGTGCCAGCAGTTATGCCAGGGATGAGCAGTTCTTC. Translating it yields CASSYARDEQFF.

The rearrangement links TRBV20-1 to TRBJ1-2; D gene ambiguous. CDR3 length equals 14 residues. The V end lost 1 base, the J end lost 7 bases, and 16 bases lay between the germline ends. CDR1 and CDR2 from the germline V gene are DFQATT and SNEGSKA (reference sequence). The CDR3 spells CSARARGRVGGYTF. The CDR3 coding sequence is TGCAGTGCTAGAGCGCGGGGTAGGGTCGGTGGCTACACCTTC.

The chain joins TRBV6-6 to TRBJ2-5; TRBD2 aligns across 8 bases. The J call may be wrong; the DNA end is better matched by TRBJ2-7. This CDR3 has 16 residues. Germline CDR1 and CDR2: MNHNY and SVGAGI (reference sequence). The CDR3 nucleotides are TGTGCCAGCAGCCGCGAGTTGAGCGGGAGAGATGGCGAGCAGTACTTC. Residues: CASSRELSGRDGEQYF.

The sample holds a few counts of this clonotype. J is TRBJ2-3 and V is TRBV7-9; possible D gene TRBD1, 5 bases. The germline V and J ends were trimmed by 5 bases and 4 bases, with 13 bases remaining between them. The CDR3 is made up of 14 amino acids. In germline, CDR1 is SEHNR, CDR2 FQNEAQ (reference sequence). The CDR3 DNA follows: TGTGCCAGCAGCCGAAGAACAGGACCAGATACGCAGTATTTT. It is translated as CASSRRTGPDTQYF.

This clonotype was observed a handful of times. The CDR3 nucleotides read TGTGCCAGCATGTTACAGGGAGGCAATTCACCCCTCCACTTT. Translating it yields CASMLQGGNSPLHF. This rearrangement joins TRBV6-6 to TRBJ1-6, with D possibly being TRBD1 (6 bases). In germline, CDR1 is MNHNY, CDR2 SVGAGI (reference sequence). CDR3 length: 14 amino acids. Deletions cut 7 bases from V and 7 bases from J, with 14 bases between.

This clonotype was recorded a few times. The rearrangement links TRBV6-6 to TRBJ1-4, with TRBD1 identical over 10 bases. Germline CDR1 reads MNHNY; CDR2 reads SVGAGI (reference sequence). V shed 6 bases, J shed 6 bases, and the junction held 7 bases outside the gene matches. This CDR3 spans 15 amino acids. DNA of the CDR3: TGTGCCAGCAGAGACGGGACAGGGGTATATGAAAAACTGTTTTTT. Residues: CASRDGTGVYEKLFF.

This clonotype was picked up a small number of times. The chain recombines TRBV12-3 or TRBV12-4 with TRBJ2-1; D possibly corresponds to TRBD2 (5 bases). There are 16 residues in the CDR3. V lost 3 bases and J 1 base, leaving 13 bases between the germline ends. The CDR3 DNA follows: TGTGCCAGCAGTTTTTTGGTGCGGGTATCCTACAATGAGCAGTTCTTC. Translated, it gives CASSFLVRVSYNEQFF.

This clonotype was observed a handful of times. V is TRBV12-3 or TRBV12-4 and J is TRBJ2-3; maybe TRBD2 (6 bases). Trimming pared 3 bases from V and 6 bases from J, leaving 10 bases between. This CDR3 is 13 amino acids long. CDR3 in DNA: TGTGCCAGCAGTTTCGGGGGTGACGATACGCAGTATTTT. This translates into CASSFGGDDTQYF.

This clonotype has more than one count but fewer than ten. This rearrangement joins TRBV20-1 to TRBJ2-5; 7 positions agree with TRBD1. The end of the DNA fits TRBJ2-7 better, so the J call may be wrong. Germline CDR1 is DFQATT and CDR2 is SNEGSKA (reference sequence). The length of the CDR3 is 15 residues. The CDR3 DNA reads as TGCAGTGCTAGAGCGGCGACAGGGAACGTTGGCGAGCAGTACTTC. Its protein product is CSARAATGNVGEQYF.

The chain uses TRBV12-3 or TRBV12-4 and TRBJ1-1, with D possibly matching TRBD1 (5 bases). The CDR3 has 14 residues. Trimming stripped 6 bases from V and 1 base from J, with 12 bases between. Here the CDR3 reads CASRPGRTNTEAFF. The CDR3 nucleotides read TGTGCCAGCAGACCGGGACGGACGAACACTGAAGCTTTCTTT.

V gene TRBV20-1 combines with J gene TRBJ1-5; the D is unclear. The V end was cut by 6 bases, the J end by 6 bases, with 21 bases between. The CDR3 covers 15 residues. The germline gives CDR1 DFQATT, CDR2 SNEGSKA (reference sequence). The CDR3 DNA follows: TGCAGTGCCCCGGAGGGAGGGAGGAGAGGTCAGCCCCAGCATTTT. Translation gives CSAPEGGRRGQPQHF.

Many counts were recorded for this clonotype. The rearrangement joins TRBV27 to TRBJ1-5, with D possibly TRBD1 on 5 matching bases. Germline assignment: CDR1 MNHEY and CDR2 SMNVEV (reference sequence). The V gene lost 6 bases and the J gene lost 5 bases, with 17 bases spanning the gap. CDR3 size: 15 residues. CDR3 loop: CASRSLRGGDQPQHF. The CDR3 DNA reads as TGTGCCAGCAGGTCGTTAAGGGGCGGCGATCAGCCCCAGCATTTT.